This T cell receptor beta chain was identified during a study of T cells in localized non-small cell lung cancer. Here immunoSEQ multiplex PCR was the method, and the copy in TCRdb shows in-frame clones only, minus some. The table lists tens of thousands of clones, 85% to 90% of them singletons. V shed 4 bases, J shed 6 bases, and the junction held 11 bases outside the gene matches. The CDR3 runs 16 residues. The germline CDR1 and CDR2 sequences are SNHLY and FYNNEI. Note on this clone: Its antigen is undetermined.

General observations from the study: Higher blood T cell density went with longer overall survival. The study detected a median 57 of the top 100 tumor clones in adjacent lung.

The specimen was PBMCs, collected before any cancer treatment. The rearrangement links TRBV2 to TRBJ2-2; 7 nucleotides match TRBD1. The TCR comes from a woman between 35 and 70 years old with stage II squamous cell lung carcinoma. This chain's CDR3 is CASSAFGTDLAGELFF. The CDR3 bases are TGTGCCAGCAGTGCTTTCGGGACAGACTTGGCCGGGGAGCTGTTTTTT.